Listed here is a single T cell receptor beta chain. The record originates from a study of control samples from healthy donors and cancer patients. Here immunoSEQ multiplex PCR was the method, and the copy in TCRdb shows in-frame clones only, minus some. The table includes fewer than 90,000 clones, about 90% detected once. V was pared by 4 bases and J by 2 bases, with 0 bases between. The CDR3 is 11 residues long. The germline V gene encodes CDR1 GTSNPN and CDR2 SVGIG (reference sequence). Input material: blood. The clonotype comes from a man between 50 and 59 years old in good health. The chain links TRBV30 to TRBJ2-6; no reliable D call. As DNA, the CDR3 is TGTGCCTGGACTGGGGCCAACGTCCTGACTTTC. Its protein is CAWTGANVLTF.